The text below deals with one T cell receptor (beta chain). CDR3 length: 14 amino acids. In germline, CDR1 is SGDLS, CDR2 YYNGEE. TCRdb reprocessed the 5' RACE reads; each CDR3 protein has one entry and no DNA is given. The record lists about 300,000 distinct CDR3 sequences, of which the ten most abundant hold more than 4.5%. These data come from a study of monozygotic twins with inflammatory bowel disease. This TCR derives from a human donor with ulcerative colitis or Crohn's disease, or a healthy co-twin of an affected twin (not recorded which). The chain couples TRBV9 to TRBJ2-2; TCRdb returns TRBD1, unconfirmable since there is no DNA. Sequencing input: blood. The chain's CDR3 is CASRSQGDTGELFF.